Below are 23 T cell receptor beta chains sequenced from a single sample in a study of siplizumab effects on memory and regulatory T cells. Only in-frame clones appear in the TCRdb table, and some are missing; sequencing was by immunoSEQ multiplex PCR. This sample has 100,000 to 110,000 clones, with over 90% found just once. The specimen sequenced was non-Treg CD4+ T cells sorted from blood. These receptors were taken from a human donor in good health.

This chain links TRBV5-5 with TRBJ2-3; D gene ambiguous. The germline V gene has CDR1 SGHKS and CDR2 YYEKEE (reference sequence). The germline V and J ends were trimmed by 3 bases and 0 bases, with 8 bases remaining between them. This CDR3 comprises 14 residues. CDR3 region: CASSSGSSTDTQYF. The CDR3 DNA sequence: TGTGCCAGCAGCTCAGGCAGCAGCACAGATACGCAGTATTTT.

The rearrangement joins TRBV5-1 to TRBJ2-2; 10 nucleotides match TRBD2. This CDR3 comprises 16 residues. The V gene's germline CDR1 is SGHRS and CDR2 YFSETQ. J was trimmed by 4 bases and V by 0 bases; bases with no gene match: 3. CDR3 residues: CASSLGLAGVTGELFF. The CDR3 DNA reads TGCGCCAGCAGCTTGGGTCTAGCGGGAGTCACCGGGGAGCTGTTTTTT. Full variable domain (missing parts from reference TRBV5-1 and TRBJ2-2): KAGVTQTPRYLIKTRGQQVTLSCSPISGHRSVSWYQQTPGQGLQFLFEYFSETQRNKGNFPGRFSGRQFSNSRSEMNVSTLELGDSALYLCASSLGLAGVTGELFFGEGSRLTVL.

The chain couples TRBV18 to TRBJ1-1; 9 bases are shared with TRBD1. Germline loops: CDR1 KGHSH, CDR2 LQKENI. The CDR3 runs to 14 residues. V dropped 2 bases and J dropped 6; count of bases not matched to a gene: 4. CDR3 sequence: CASSPGTGHPEAFF. Written as DNA, the CDR3 is TGTGCCAGCTCACCAGGGACAGGGCACCCTGAAGCTTTCTTT.

The gene calls are TRBV2 and TRBJ1-5, with D maybe TRBD1 (6 bases). Between the trimmed V and J ends, which lost 5 bases and 4 bases, there was a span of 15 bases. The CDR3 spans 15 residues. CDR1 is SNHLY, CDR2 FYNNEI, per germline. The CDR3 DNA reads TGTGCCAGCAGTCCACAGGGACCAGGTAATCAGCCCCAGCATTTT. Amino acids: CASSPQGPGNQPQHF.

This chain uses TRBV7-2 with TRBJ2-3; 8 bases line up with TRBD2. The CDR3 extends over 17 amino acids. In germline, CDR1 is SGHTA, CDR2 FQGNSA. J lost 2 bases, V lost 1 base, and 8 bases had no gene match. Here the CDR3 DNA reads TGTGCCAGCAGCTTAGAAGTTAGCGGGGAGTTCACAGATACGCAGTATTTT. Protein: CASSLEVSGEFTDTQYF.

The chain recombines TRBV9 with TRBJ2-3; 11 positions agree with TRBD2. The V segment lost 2 bases and the J segment 3 bases; nucleotides outside the gene matches: 5. The CDR3 runs 16 residues. The germline CDR1 and CDR2 sequences are SGDLS and YYNGEE. The CDR3 region is CASSVTSGSYTDTQYF. The DNA of the CDR3 is TGTGCCAGCAGCGTTACTAGCGGGAGTTATACAGATACGCAGTATTTT.

V usage is TRBV6-6 and J usage is TRBJ2-7; D not certain. V was shortened by 6 bases and J by 5 bases, with 8 bases between the two germline ends. This CDR3 region has 11 residues. Per germline, CDR1 MNHNY and CDR2 SVGAGI (reference sequence). CDR3 in amino acids: CASSPRDEQYF. The CDR3 nucleotides are TGTGCCAGCAGCCCTCGGGACGAGCAGTACTTC.

The gene calls are TRBV28 and TRBJ1-3, with 7 bases identical to TRBD1. This CDR3 is built from 15 residues. The germline gives CDR1 MDHEN, CDR2 SYDVKM. Trimming cost V 7 bases and J 0 bases; bases outside gene matches: 6. The CDR3 sequence: CASIQGGASGNTIYF. The CDR3 region has the DNA TGTGCCAGCATCCAGGGGGGAGCCTCTGGAAACACCATATATTTT.

The chain links TRBV27 to TRBJ1-5; 8 nucleotides align to TRBD1. Germline assignment: CDR1 MNHEY and CDR2 SMNVEV (reference sequence). The trim removed 6 bases at V and 2 bases at J, leaving 3 bases unmatched. This CDR3 is 14 amino acids long. This CDR3 reads CASSKDRGNQPQHF. DNA for the CDR3: TGTGCCAGCAGCAAGGACAGGGGCAATCAGCCCCAGCATTTT.

The J gene is TRBJ2-3, the V gene TRBV2; 11 bases are shared with TRBD2. The CDR3 length is 17 residues. V gave up 6 bases and J gave up 3 bases; unmatched junction bases: 11. CDR1 is SNHLY and CDR2 is FYNNEI in the germline V gene. The CDR3: CASRPGLAGGRTDTQYF. The CDR3 DNA reads TGTGCCAGCAGGCCCGGGCTAGCGGGAGGACGGACAGATACGCAGTATTTT.

The V and J genes are TRBV6-4 and TRBJ2-6; no definite D call. From germline, CDR1 is MRHNA and CDR2 SNTAGT. Trimming stripped 2 bases from V and 0 bases from J, with 5 bases between. This CDR3 has 15 residues. CDR3 sequence (DNA): TGTGCCAGCAGTGACAGGGCCTCTGGGGCCAACGTCCTGACTTTC. Its protein is CASSDRASGANVLTF.

The chain carries TRBV30 and TRBJ1-2; 12 bases agree with TRBD1. The junction had 10 bases not matched to a gene; V was cut back by 6 bases and J by 5 bases. The CDR3 covers 15 residues. Germline-derived CDR1 and CDR2 are GTSNPN and SVGIG (reference sequence). The CDR3 loop is CACKTGQGARYGYTF. Here the CDR3 DNA reads TGTGCCTGCAAAACGGGACAGGGGGCGAGGTATGGCTACACCTTC.

The chain joins TRBV6-1 to TRBJ2-5; 8 bases match TRBD2. Germline V lookup: CDR1 MNHNS, CDR2 SASEGT. Trimming removed 6 bases from V and 4 bases from J; junction bases left unmatched: 4. The CDR3 runs 13 residues. The CDR3 spells CASRVGGGETQYF. CDR3 sequence (DNA): TGTGCCAGCAGGGTCGGGGGGGGAGAGACCCAGTACTTC.

The chain joins TRBV5-1 to TRBJ2-1; a possible D gene is TRBD1 (6 bases). CDR1 and CDR2 from the germline V gene are SGHRS and YFSETQ. V was shortened by 3 bases and J by 6 bases, with 16 bases between the two germline ends. The CDR3 is 15 amino acids. The CDR3 coding sequence is TGCGCCAGCAGCTCCCTACCCATGGACAGCAATGAGCAGTTCTTC. It translates to CASSSLPMDSNEQFF.

The rearrangement joins TRBV11-2 to TRBJ2-1; 12 positions agree with TRBD2. Per the germline V gene, CDR1 is SGHAT and CDR2 is FQNNGV. The V segment lost 0 bases and the J segment 13 bases; nucleotides outside the gene matches: 7. This CDR3 comprises 15 residues. CDR3 residues: CASSLDSLAGGGQFF. In nucleotides, the CDR3 is TGTGCCAGCAGCTTAGATTCGCTAGCGGGAGGGGGTCAGTTCTTC.

The chain carries TRBV28 and TRBJ2-4, with TRBD2 matching 8 bases. In germline, CDR1 is MDHEN, CDR2 SYDVKM. Unmatched junction bases numbered 7, after V lost 5 bases and J lost 4 bases. CDR3 size: 15 residues. The CDR3 sequence: CASSTGLDVKNIQYF. DNA for the CDR3: TGTGCCAGCAGTACGGGACTAGATGTTAAAAACATTCAGTACTTC.

The chain couples TRBV6-5 to TRBJ2-7; 7 positions match TRBD2. This CDR3 region has 15 residues. Germline V gene data show CDR1 as MNHEY and CDR2 as SVGAGI. Trimming cost V 0 bases and J 1 base; bases outside gene matches: 3. The CDR3 DNA is TGTGCCAGCAGTTACTCGGGGACTATTTCCTACGAGCAGTACTTC. It translates to CASSYSGTISYEQYF.

The chain has TRBV6-1 and TRBJ1-5; no clear D gene. The V end lost 8 bases, the J end lost 0 bases, and 14 bases lay between the germline ends. This CDR3 region has 15 residues. CDR1 and CDR2 from the germline V gene are MNHNS and SASEGT. The CDR3 DNA follows: TGTGCCAGCCTGGAGGCAGTTTATAGCAATCAGCCCCAGCATTTT. The encoded protein is CASLEAVYSNQPQHF.

V is TRBV10-3 and J is TRBJ1-1; no clear D. The CDR3 has 14 amino acids. Germline CDR1 and CDR2: ENHRY and SYGVKD. The ends were cut back, 5 bases at V and 0 bases at J, with 10 bases in the middle. The CDR3 loop reads CAISSGRMNTEAFF. The CDR3 coding sequence is TGTGCCATCAGTTCCGGGAGAATGAACACTGAAGCTTTCTTT.

V gene TRBV19 combines with J gene TRBJ2-4; D not resolved. The CDR3 has 13 residues. V dropped 6 bases and J dropped 0 bases, with 6 bases sitting between them. Germline V gives CDR1 LNHDA, CDR2 SQIVND (reference sequence). Written as DNA, the CDR3 is TGTGCCAGTAGCCCCTCAGCCAAAAACATTCAGTACTTC. Amino acid sequence: CASSPSAKNIQYF.

A remark on this clone: At the DNA level, this CDR3 is encoded by other sequences in the same sample as well. The V gene is TRBV2, the J gene TRBJ2-3; 8 positions agree with TRBD2. The CDR3 is 14 residues long. Germline CDR1 and CDR2: SNHLY and FYNNEI. The CDR3 bases are TGTGCTAGTCGGCTAGCGGGCAGCACAGATACGCAGTATTTT. As protein: CASRLAGSTDTQYF.

The rearrangement uses TRBV5-8 and TRBJ2-5; the D is unclear. CDR1 is SGHTS, CDR2 YDEGEE, per germline. Trimming stripped 0 bases from V and 5 bases from J, with 17 bases between. The CDR3 length is 16 residues. CDR3 sequence (DNA): TGTGCCAGCAGCTTGGGGTCGAGAGGAAATGGTGAGACCCAGTACTTC. Encoded protein: CASSLGSRGNGETQYF.

J is TRBJ2-7 and V is TRBV28; D is uncertain. V dropped 3 bases and J dropped 1 base, with 16 bases sitting between them. Germline-derived CDR1 and CDR2 are MDHEN and SYDVKM. This CDR3 spans 16 amino acids. The CDR3 nucleotides are TGTGCCAGCAGTTTTACCGCTTATAGGGTATCCTACGAGCAGTACTTC. Its translation is CASSFTAYRVSYEQYF.